The rows below give T cell receptor beta chains drawn from one sample of a study of identical twins. TCRdb redid the calling of the 5' RACE reads with MiXCR, one entry per CDR3 protein. The repertoire holds about 250,000 distinct CDR3 sequences, 7% to 8.5% seen once, with 5% to 6% in the top ten. The same specimen was also included in a second study, on yellow fever vaccine responses in identical twins.

The sequenced sample consisted of CD8+ T cells sorted from blood. All receptors derive from a woman between 18 and 29 years old in good health. Both conserved end residues are part of each CDR3. D genes are given only for firm matches. Clone size is shown for a subset of rows, as once, few, many or a class of expanded clone.

many	15	TRBD2	TRBV12-3/TRBV12-4	TRBJ2-1	CASSPSGGPDNEQFF	TGTGCCAGCAGTCCGTCGGGGGGACCGGACAATGAGCAGTTCTTC
many	15	TRBD2	TRBV24-1	TRBJ2-1	CATSAPASGNNEQFF	TGTGCCACCAGTGCCCCTGCTAGCGGCAACAATGAGCAGTTCTTC
few	17	TRBD1	TRBV27	TRBJ2-3	CASSLRPGGRGTDTQYF	TGTGCCAGCAGTTTACGGCCTGGTGGCAGGGGGACAGATACGCAGTATTTT
many	16	TRBD2	TRBV28	TRBJ2-3	CASSFPLAGHTDTQYF	TGTGCCAGCAGTTTTCCTCTAGCGGGCCACACAGATACGCAGTATTTT
few	16	TRBD2	TRBV12-5	TRBJ2-5	CASAPGTSGGEETQYF	TGTGCTAGTGCCCCAGGGACTAGCGGGGGGGAAGAGACCCAGTACTTC
-	16	TRBD2	TRBV4-1	TRBJ2-3	CASSQDPAGGPDTQYF	TGCGCCAGCAGCCAAGATCCAGCGGGAGGGCCAGATACGCAGTATTTT
-	13	-	TRBV27	TRBJ2-7	CASSGTGSYEQYF	TGTGCCAGCAGCGGAACGGGGAGCTACGAGCAGTACTTC
-	13	TRBD2	TRBV20-1	TRBJ2-7	CSARTSGSHEQYF	TGCAGTGCAAGGACTAGCGGGAGCCACGAGCAGTACTTC
many	13	-	TRBV7-9	TRBJ2-1	CASSPVLGNEQFF	TGTGCCAGCAGCCCCGTCCTTGGCAATGAGCAGTTCTTC
few	15	-	TRBV20-1	TRBJ2-2	CSARDGDPYTGELFF	TGCAGTGCTAGAGATGGAGACCCATACACCGGGGAGCTGTTTTTT
many	17	-	TRBV7-2	TRBJ2-2	CASSLVLLQETTGELFF	TGTGCCAGCAGCTTAGTTTTGCTGCAGGAGACCACCGGGGAGCTGTTTTTT
few	17	-	TRBV21-1	TRBJ1-5	CASSKVGGRRSNQPQHF	TGTGCCAGCAGCAAAGTCGGAGGCAGGCGGAGCAATCAGCCCCAGCATTTT
-	12	TRBD2	TRBV20-1	TRBJ2-3	CSAGTSGDTQYF	TGCAGTGCCGGGACTAGCGGAGATACGCAGTATTTT
-	16	TRBD1	TRBV7-6	TRBJ2-7	CASSHGPGQADYEQYF	TGTGCCAGCAGTCACGGCCCAGGACAGGCAGACTACGAGCAGTACTTC
-	16	TRBD2	TRBV6-2/TRBV6-3	TRBJ2-2	CASHNYRREGTGELFF	TGTGCCAGTCACAACTACCGGCGGGAGGGCACCGGGGAGCTGTTTTTT
few	17	TRBD2	TRBV7-6	TRBJ2-3	CASSSPGSGGVTDTQYF	TGTGCCAGCAGCTCACCTGGAAGCGGGGGGGTCACAGATACGCAGTATTTT
many	15	-	TRBV20-1	TRBJ1-4	CSASLIGATNEKLFF	TGCAGTGCTAGTCTGATCGGTGCAACTAATGAAAAACTGTTTTTT
-	12	-	TRBV11-2	TRBJ1-6	CASSPTGSKLHF	TGTGCCAGCAGCCCGACTGGATCCAAACTCCACTTT
few	17	TRBD2	TRBV7-9	TRBJ2-3	CASSFSFGSGSTDTQYF	TGTGCCAGCAGCTTTTCCTTTGGTAGCGGGAGCACAGATACGCAGTATTTT
few	17	-	TRBV25-1	TRBJ2-1	CASSEYGDGTQDNEQFF	TGTGCCAGCAGTGAATATGGGGACGGGACACAGGACAATGAGCAGTTCTTC
-	15	-	TRBV5-5	TRBJ2-1	CASSWTDTSYNEQFF	TGTGCCAGCAGCTGGACGGACACCAGCTACAATGAGCAGTTCTTC
few	11	-	TRBV7-2	TRBJ2-7	CASTDYYEQYF	TGTGCCAGCACAGATTACTACGAGCAGTACTTC
-	17	TRBD2	TRBV5-1	TRBJ2-5	CASSLSSGSPHQETQYF	TGCGCCAGCAGCTTAAGTAGCGGGAGCCCCCACCAAGAGACCCAGTACTTC